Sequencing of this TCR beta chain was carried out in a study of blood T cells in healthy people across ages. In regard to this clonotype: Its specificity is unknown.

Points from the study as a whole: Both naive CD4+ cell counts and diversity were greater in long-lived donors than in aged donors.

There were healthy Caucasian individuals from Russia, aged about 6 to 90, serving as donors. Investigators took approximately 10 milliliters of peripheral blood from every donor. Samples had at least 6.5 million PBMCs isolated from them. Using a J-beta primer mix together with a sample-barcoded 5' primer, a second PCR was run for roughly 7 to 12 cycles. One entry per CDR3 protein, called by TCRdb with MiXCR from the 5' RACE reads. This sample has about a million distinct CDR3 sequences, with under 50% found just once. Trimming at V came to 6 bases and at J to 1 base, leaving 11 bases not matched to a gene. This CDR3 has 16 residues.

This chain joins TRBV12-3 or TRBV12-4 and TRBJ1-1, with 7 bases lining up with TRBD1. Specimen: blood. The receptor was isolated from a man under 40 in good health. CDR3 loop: CASSLSGTVSNTEAFF. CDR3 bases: TGTGCCAGCAGCCTCTCCGGGACAGTCTCGAACACTGAAGCTTTCTTT.